This T cell receptor beta chain originates from a study of T-cell reconstitution after alpha-beta-depleted transplantation in children. The CDR3 consists of 14 residues. The germline V gene encodes CDR1 MNHNS and CDR2 SASEGT. Trimming pared 5 bases from V and 0 bases from J, leaving 10 bases between. This clonotype turned up a few times. Its antigen is not identified. Using unique molecular identifiers, the investigators prepared the TCRbeta library. TCRdb reprocessed the PCR reads via MiXCR and lists one record per CDR3 protein. The top ten hold 13% to 15% of the sample, which has fewer than 550,000 distinct CDR3 sequences, about an eighth seen once. Points from the study as a whole: T-cell counts and diversity at one year post-transplant came mainly from newly produced T cells. Where alpha-beta T cells came from about two months after transplant was reportedly several hundred expanded graft clones.

The source of this sequence is a female patient aged 2 to 10 who had a stem cell transplant for aplastic anemia, so the T cells may come from the graft donor. This chain uses TRBV6-1 with TRBJ1-2, with D possibly matching TRBD1 (6 bases). The sample in question was PBMCs, mostly from graft donor cells, obtained 180 days after TCRalphabeta/CD19-depleted stem cell transplant. CDR3 loop: CASSLDSSNYGYTF. The CDR3 DNA follows: TGTGCCAGCAGTCTGGACAGCTCTAACTATGGCTACACCTTC.